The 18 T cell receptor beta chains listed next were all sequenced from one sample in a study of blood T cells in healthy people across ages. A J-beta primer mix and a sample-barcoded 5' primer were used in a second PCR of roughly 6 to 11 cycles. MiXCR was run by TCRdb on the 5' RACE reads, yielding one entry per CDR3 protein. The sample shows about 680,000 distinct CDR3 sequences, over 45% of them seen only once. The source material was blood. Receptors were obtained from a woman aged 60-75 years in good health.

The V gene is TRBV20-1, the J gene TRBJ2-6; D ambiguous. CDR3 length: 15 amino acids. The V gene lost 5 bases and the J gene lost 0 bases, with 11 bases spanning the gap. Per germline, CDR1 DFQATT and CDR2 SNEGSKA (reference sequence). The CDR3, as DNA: TGCAGTGCTTCCCCGACTGTCTCTGGGGCCAACGTCCTGACTTTC. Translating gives CSASPTVSGANVLTF.

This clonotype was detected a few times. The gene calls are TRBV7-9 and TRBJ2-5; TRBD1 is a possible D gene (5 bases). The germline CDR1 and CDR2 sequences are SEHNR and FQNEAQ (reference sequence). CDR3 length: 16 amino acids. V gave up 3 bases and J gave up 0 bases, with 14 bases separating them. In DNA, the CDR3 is TGTGCCAGCAGCTTGCAGGGTAGGACGTACCAAGAGACCCAGTACTTC. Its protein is CASSLQGRTYQETQYF.

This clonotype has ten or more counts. The CDR3 DNA reads as TGCAGCGCCCAAGGTGGGGTTTGGGAGACCCAGTACTTC. Translated: CSAQGGVWETQYF. V is TRBV29-1 and J is TRBJ2-5; D call uncertain. CDR3 length: 13 residues. Deletions cut 7 bases from V and 5 bases from J, with 17 bases between. Germline V gene lookup returns CDR1 SQVTM and CDR2 ANQGSEA.

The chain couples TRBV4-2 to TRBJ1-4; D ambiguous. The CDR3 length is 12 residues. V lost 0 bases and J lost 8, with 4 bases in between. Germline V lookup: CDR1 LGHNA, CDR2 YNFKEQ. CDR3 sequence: CASSQDVEKLFF. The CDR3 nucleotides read TGTGCCAGCAGCCAAGATGTCGAAAAACTGTTTTTT.

This CDR3 is CATAPEGRGNGYTF. The CDR3 region has the DNA TGTGCCACCGCTCCGGAGGGCAGGGGAAACGGCTACACCTTC. This rearrangement joins TRBV19 to TRBJ1-2, with D perhaps TRBD1 (6 bases). The V and J ends lost 10 bases and 8 bases respectively, with 23 bases between them. The CDR3 extends over 14 amino acids. The germline gives CDR1 LNHDA, CDR2 SQIVND (reference sequence).

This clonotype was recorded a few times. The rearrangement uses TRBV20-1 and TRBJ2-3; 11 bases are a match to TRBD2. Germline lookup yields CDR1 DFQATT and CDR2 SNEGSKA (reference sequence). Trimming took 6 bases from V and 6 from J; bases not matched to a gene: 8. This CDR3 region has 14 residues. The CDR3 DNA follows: TGCAGTGCCGATAGCGGGAGGGTGGGGGATACGCAGTATTTT. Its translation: CSADSGRVGDTQYF.

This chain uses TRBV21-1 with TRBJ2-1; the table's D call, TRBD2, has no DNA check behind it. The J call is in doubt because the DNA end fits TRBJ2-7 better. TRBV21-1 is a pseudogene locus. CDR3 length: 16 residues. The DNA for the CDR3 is TGTGCCGGGTTTCGGACTAGCGGGAGGAACTACAATGAGCAGTACTTC. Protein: CAGFRTSGRNYNEQYF.

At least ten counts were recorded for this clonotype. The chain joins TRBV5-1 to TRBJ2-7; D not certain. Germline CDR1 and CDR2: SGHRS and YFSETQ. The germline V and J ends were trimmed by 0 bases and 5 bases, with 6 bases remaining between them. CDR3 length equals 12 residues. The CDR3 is CASSLESHEQYF. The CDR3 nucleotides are TGCGCCAGCAGCTTGGAAAGCCACGAGCAGTACTTC.

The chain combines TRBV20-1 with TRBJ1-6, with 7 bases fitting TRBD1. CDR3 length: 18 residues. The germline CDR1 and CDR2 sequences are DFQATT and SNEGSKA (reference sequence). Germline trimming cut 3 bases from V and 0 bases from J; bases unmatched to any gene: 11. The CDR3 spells CSARPLPTGSSYNSPLHF. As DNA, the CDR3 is TGCAGTGCTAGGCCATTGCCGACAGGGAGCTCCTATAATTCACCCCTCCACTTT.

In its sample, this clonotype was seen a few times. CDR3 bases: TGCAGTGCTAGTCAACTAGCGGTTTACAATGAGCAGTTCTTC. It yields the protein CSASQLAVYNEQFF. The chain couples TRBV20-1 to TRBJ2-1, with 8 bases aligning to TRBD2. The V gene's germline CDR1 is DFQATT and CDR2 SNEGSKA (reference sequence). This CDR3 comprises 14 residues. With 3 bases clipped from V and 4 bases from J, the junction kept 5 bases outside the gene matches.

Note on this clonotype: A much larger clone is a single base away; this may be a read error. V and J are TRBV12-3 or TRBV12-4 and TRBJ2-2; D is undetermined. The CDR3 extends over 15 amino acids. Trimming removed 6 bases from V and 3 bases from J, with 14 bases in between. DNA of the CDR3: TGTGCCAGCAGGTTGGGCAGGTCGGACACCGGGGAGCTGTTTTTT. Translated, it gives CASRLGRSDTGELFF.

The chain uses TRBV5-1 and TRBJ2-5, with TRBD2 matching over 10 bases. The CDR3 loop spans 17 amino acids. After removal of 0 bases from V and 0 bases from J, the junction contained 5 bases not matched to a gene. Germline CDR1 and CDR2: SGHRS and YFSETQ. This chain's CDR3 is CASSLGLAGADQETQYF. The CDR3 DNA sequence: TGCGCCAGCAGCTTGGGGCTAGCGGGAGCAGACCAAGAGACCCAGTACTTC.

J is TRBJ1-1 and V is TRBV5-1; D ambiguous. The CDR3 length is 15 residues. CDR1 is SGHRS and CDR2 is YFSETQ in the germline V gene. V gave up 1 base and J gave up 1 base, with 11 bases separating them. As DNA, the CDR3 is TGCGCCAGCAGCTTGCTAGGGTTGGGGAACACTGAAGCTTTCTTT. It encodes CASSLLGLGNTEAFF. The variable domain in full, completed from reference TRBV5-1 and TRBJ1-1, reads KAGVTQTPRYLIKTRGQQVTLSCSPISGHRSVSWYQQTPGQGLQFLFEYFSETQRNKGNFPGRFSGRQFSNSRSEMNVSTLELGDSALYLCASSLLGLGNTEAFFGQGTRLTVV.

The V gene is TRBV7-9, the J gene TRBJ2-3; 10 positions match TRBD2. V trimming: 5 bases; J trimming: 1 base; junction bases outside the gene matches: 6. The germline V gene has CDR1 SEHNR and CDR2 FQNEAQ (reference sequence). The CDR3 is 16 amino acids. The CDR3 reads CASSSTSGERTDTQYF. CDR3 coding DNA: TGTGCCAGCAGCAGCACTAGCGGGGAGCGCACAGATACGCAGTATTTT.

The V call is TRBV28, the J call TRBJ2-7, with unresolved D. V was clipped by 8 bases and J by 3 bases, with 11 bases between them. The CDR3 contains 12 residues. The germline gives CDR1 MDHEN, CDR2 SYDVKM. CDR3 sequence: CASQDRGYEQYF. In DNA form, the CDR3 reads TGTGCCAGCCAGGATCGAGGCTACGAGCAGTACTTC.

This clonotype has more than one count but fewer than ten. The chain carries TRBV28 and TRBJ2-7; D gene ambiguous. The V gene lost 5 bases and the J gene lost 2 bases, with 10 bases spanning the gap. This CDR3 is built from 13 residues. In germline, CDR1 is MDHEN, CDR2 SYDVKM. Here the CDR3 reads CASSKARPYEQYF. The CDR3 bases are TGTGCCAGCAGTAAAGCCAGGCCCTACGAGCAGTACTTC. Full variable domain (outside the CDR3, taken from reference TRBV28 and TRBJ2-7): DVKVTQSSRYLVKRTGEKVFLECVQDMDHENMFWYRQDPGLGLRLIYFSYDVKMKEKGDIPEGYSVSREKKERFSLILESASTNQTSMYLCASSKARPYEQYFGPGTRLTVT.

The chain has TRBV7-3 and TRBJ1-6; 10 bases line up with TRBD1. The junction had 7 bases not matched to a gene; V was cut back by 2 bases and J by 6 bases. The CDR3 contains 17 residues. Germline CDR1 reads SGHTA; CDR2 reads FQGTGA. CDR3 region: CASSLRPRDRGNSPLHF. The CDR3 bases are TGTGCCAGCAGCTTACGCCCCCGGGACAGGGGTAATTCACCCCTCCACTTT.

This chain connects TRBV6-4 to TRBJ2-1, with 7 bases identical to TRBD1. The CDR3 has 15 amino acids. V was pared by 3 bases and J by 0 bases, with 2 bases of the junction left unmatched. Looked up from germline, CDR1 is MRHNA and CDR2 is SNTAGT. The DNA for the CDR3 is TGTGCCAGCAGTGAAGGGGGCCGCTCCTACAATGAGCAGTTCTTC. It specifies CASSEGGRSYNEQFF.